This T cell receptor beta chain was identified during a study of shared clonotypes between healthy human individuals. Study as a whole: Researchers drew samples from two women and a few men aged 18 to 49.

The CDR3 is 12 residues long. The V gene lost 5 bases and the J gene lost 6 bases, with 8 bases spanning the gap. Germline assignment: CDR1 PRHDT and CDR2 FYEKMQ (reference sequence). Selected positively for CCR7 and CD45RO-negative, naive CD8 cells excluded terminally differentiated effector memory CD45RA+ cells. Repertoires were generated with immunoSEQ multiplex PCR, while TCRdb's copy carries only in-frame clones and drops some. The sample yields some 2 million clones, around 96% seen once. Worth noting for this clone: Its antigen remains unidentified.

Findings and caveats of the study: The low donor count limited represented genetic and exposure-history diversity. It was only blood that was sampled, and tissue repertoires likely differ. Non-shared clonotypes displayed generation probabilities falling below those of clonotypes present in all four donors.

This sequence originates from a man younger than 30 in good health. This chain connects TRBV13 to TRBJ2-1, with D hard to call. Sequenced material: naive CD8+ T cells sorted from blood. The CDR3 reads CASSADRNEQFF. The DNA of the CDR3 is TGTGCCAGCAGCGCCGATCGCAATGAGCAGTTCTTC.